These 5 T cell receptor beta chains originate from one sample sequenced in a study of shared clonotypes between healthy human individuals (dated by TCRdb to between 2020 and 2021). Library creation used the immunoSEQ multiplex PCR assay. The immuneACCESS repertoire file appears here via TCRdb, limited to in-frame rearrangements. These files lack a portion of the clones; in checked studies, under half of the deficit traces to unresolved V genes, and the cause of the others is not known. This sample gives about 2.3 million clones in total; over 85% of them show up just once. 0.39% of the sample lies in the top ten. Sequencing input: naive CD4+ T cells from PBMCs. Taken with the paper, the label for cell subset or site translates to: CD45RA+ positively selected. Receptors originate from a man between 18 and 29 years old in good health. Some clones in this sample may be carry-over from other donors' samples.

Written as DNA, the CDR3 is TGCGCCAGCAGCTTGGCTAGCGCGACATACAATGAGCAGTTCTTC. Amino acid sequence: CASSLASATYNEQFF. This chain uses TRBV5-1 with TRBJ2-1; a weak D match, TRBD2 (6 bases). Trimming removed 0 bases at V and 4 bases at J, with 11 bases between. CDR1 and CDR2 (germline): SGHRS, YFSETQ. CDR3 length equals 15 residues.

The genes are TRBV11-2 and TRBJ2-1; TRBD2 aligns across 11 bases. CDR3 length: 17 amino acids. With V trimmed by 4 bases and J by 10 bases, 15 bases remained unmatched. Looked up from germline, CDR1 is SGHAT and CDR2 is FQNNGV. CDR3 sequence: CASSSRFLLAGGAEQFF. In DNA form, the CDR3 reads TGTGCCAGCAGCTCGCGTTTTTTGCTAGCGGGGGGCGCGGAGCAGTTCTTC. Full variable domain (rest looked up from reference TRBV11-2 and TRBJ2-1): EAGVAQSPRYKIIEKRQSVAFWCNPISGHATLYWYQQILGQGPKLLIQFQNNGVVDDSQLPKDRFSAERLKGVDSTLKIQPAKLEDSAVYLCASSSRFLLAGGAEQFFGPGTRLTVL.

The gene calls are TRBV21-1 and TRBJ2-7; TRBD2 reflects the table's D call only, with no check against the DNA. TRBV21-1 is given as a pseudogene. The CDR3 sequence is 18 residues long. The CDR3 reads CASSYRLAGERSPYEQYF. In nucleotides, the CDR3 is TGTGCCAGCAGCTACCGACTAGCGGGAGAAAGGAGCCCCTACGAGCAGTACTTC.

The rearrangement uses TRBV6-1 and TRBJ1-3; a possible D gene is TRBD1 (5 bases). The CDR3 runs 13 residues. The germline gives CDR1 MNHNS, CDR2 SASEGT. Between the trimmed V and J ends, which lost 4 bases and 3 bases, there was a span of 7 bases. The CDR3 bases are TGTGCCAGCAGTGGAGGGGTTGGAAACACCATATATTTT. The encoded protein is CASSGGVGNTIYF.

The J gene is TRBJ2-7, the V gene TRBV27; 10 bases agree with TRBD1. This CDR3 spans 14 amino acids. Germline-derived CDR1 and CDR2 are MNHEY and SMNVEV (reference sequence). The V and J ends lost 0 bases and 8 bases, in that order; junction bases with no gene match: 4. The chain's CDR3 is CASSLSRDRGQQYF. The CDR3 DNA sequence: TGTGCCAGCAGTTTATCCCGGGACAGGGGTCAGCAGTACTTC.